The 16 T cell receptor beta chains given below trace back to one sample, sequenced in a study of T cell changes during pregnancy in multiple sclerosis. Produced via immunoSEQ multiplex PCR; TCRdb's table is partial and in-frame only. The table includes around 21,000 clones, around 89% detected once. The specimen was CD8+ T cells from peripheral blood mononuclear cells, collected in the third trimester of pregnancy. The receptor set was obtained from a female donor in good health, enrolled as a control in a pregnancy study.

The genes are TRBV7-8 and TRBJ1-4; D gene uncertain. Trimming shortened V by 5 bases and J by 0 bases, and 16 bases separated the two germline ends. This CDR3 has 17 amino acids. The germline CDR1 and CDR2 sequences are SGHVS and FQNEAQ. This CDR3 is CASSRSNRFATNEKLFF. CDR3 in DNA: TGTGCCAGCAGCCGCAGCAACAGATTTGCAACTAATGAAAAACTGTTTTTT.

The V and J genes are TRBV27 and TRBJ1-4; D may be TRBD1 (5 bases). The CDR3 runs 15 residues. V was cut by 5 bases and J by 3 bases, with 13 bases left in between. In germline, CDR1 is MNHEY, CDR2 SMNVEV (reference sequence). In DNA form, the CDR3 reads TGTGCCAGCAGTCGAAGAGACAGTCCTAATGAAAAACTGTTTTTT. It translates to CASSRRDSPNEKLFF.

This chain's CDR3 is CASSPTGYRNEKLFF. The CDR3 DNA reads as TGTGCCAGCAGCCCGACAGGGTATCGCAATGAAAAACTGTTTTTT. The J gene is TRBJ1-4, the V gene TRBV11-2; 7 bases map to TRBD1. CDR3 length: 15 residues. The junction had 8 bases not matched to a gene; V was cut back by 5 bases and J by 5 bases. Germline V CDR1 and CDR2: SGHAT, FQNNGV.

The chain joins TRBV7-2 to TRBJ1-2; 7 bases map to TRBD1. The CDR3 covers 14 residues. The J segment lost 3 bases and the V segment lost 5 bases, leaving 6 bases of the junction unmatched. Germline V gene data show CDR1 as SGHTA and CDR2 as FQGNSA. This CDR3 is CASSPRQGDYGYTF. CDR3 DNA: TGTGCCAGCAGCCCAAGACAGGGAGACTATGGCTACACCTTC.

This chain connects TRBV20-1 to TRBJ1-5, with D unclear. From germline, CDR1 is DFQATT and CDR2 SNEGSKA (reference sequence). Trimming removed 2 bases at V and 6 bases at J, with 5 bases between. This CDR3 is built from 11 residues. CDR3: CSARPGQPQHF. The CDR3 coding sequence is TGCAGTGCTAGACCCGGTCAGCCCCAGCATTTT.

J is TRBJ1-3 and V is TRBV7-7, with D tentatively TRBD1 (5 bases). V gave up 11 bases and J gave up 2 bases, with 16 bases separating them. CDR1 is SSHAT and CDR2 is FNYEAQ in the germline V gene (reference sequence). This CDR3 is built from 14 residues. CDR3 sequence (DNA): TGTGCCGAGGGCGGCAGGGAGGCTGGAAACACCATATATTTT. Protein: CAEGGREAGNTIYF. Full variable domain (rest looked up from reference TRBV7-7 and TRBJ1-3): GAGVSQSPRYKVTKRGQDVTLRCDPISSHATLYWYQQALGQGPEFLTYFNYEAQPDKSGLPSDRFSAERPEGSISTLTIQRTEQRDSAMYRCAEGGREAGNTIYFGEGSWLTVV.

The chain joins TRBV27 to TRBJ2-7; perhaps TRBD2 as D (5 bases). This CDR3 spans 14 amino acids. Per the germline V gene, CDR1 is MNHEY and CDR2 is SMNVEV (reference sequence). V was trimmed by 6 bases and J by 5 bases, leaving 17 bases between them. The CDR3 coding sequence is TGTGCCAGCAGGCGGATAGGACTTAAGCACGAGCAGTACTTC. Translating gives CASRRIGLKHEQYF.

This clone was recorded many times. CDR3 amino acids: CAISALGLDRNGYTF. The CDR3 nucleotides are TGTGCCATCAGTGCACTGGGACTGGACCGGAATGGCTACACCTTC. This chain links TRBV10-3 with TRBJ1-2; D possibly corresponds to TRBD1 (5 bases). The length of the CDR3 is 15 residues. Trimming removed 4 bases from V and 6 bases from J, with 18 bases in between. Germline CDR1 and CDR2: ENHRY and SYGVKD.

This clone was recorded a few times. The V gene is TRBV6-6, the J gene TRBJ2-1; 8 positions match TRBD1. Germline values: CDR1 MNHNY, CDR2 SVGAGI (reference sequence). This CDR3 contains 15 residues. With V trimmed by 5 bases and J by 8 bases, 11 bases remained unmatched. CDR3 in DNA: TGTGCCAGCAGTAACCAGGGGGCACACGGGGATGAGCAGTTCTTC. This sequence encodes CASSNQGAHGDEQFF.

The chain employs TRBV19 and TRBJ1-5; 10 bases agree with TRBD1. V dropped 11 bases and J dropped 7; count of bases not matched to a gene: 8. The CDR3 spans 13 residues. Looked up from germline, CDR1 is LNHDA and CDR2 is SQIVND (reference sequence). The CDR3 DNA reads TGTGCCGGGGGACAGGGGTTTGGACAGCCCCAGCATTTT. It translates to CAGGQGFGQPQHF.

V and J are TRBV7-8 and TRBJ2-7, with D possibly TRBD1 on 6 matching bases. This CDR3 spans 16 amino acids. Trimming pared 1 base from V and 2 bases from J, leaving 15 bases between. Germline V gene lookup returns CDR1 SGHVS and CDR2 FQNEAQ. In DNA, the CDR3 is TGTGCCAGCAGCTTAGTAGGCCCCGGGACACCCTACGAGCAGTACTTC. This sequence encodes CASSLVGPGTPYEQYF.

CDR3 region: CASSRPSGGIQETQYF. DNA of the CDR3: TGTGCCAGCTCACGGCCTAGCGGGGGGATTCAAGAGACCCAGTACTTC. The chain uses TRBV18 and TRBJ2-5; 11 bases match TRBD2. CDR1 is KGHSH and CDR2 is LQKENI in the germline V gene. V shed 4 bases, J shed 2 bases, and the junction held 6 bases outside the gene matches. The CDR3 runs to 16 residues.

This clone was detected only once. The chain has TRBV7-9 and TRBJ1-1; D is possibly TRBD1 (5 bases). This CDR3 comprises 12 residues. Germline assignment: CDR1 SEHNR and CDR2 FQNEAQ (reference sequence). Trimming left V 6 bases short and J 6 bases short, with 11 bases between. In DNA form, the CDR3 reads TGTGCCAGCAGTATTGAAGGGGCTGAAGCTTTCTTT. The encoded protein is CASSIEGAEAFF.

This chain links TRBV27 with TRBJ2-7, with D uncertain. CDR1 and CDR2 (germline): MNHEY, SMNVEV (reference sequence). CDR3 length: 13 residues. V was cut by 3 bases and J by 0 bases, with 6 bases left in between. CDR3 nucleotide sequence: TGTGCCAGCAGTTTTGCTAGCTCCTACGAGCAGTACTTC. Translated, it gives CASSFASSYEQYF.

The chain combines TRBV4-2 with TRBJ2-3, with 9 bases lining up with TRBD2. V lost 0 bases and J lost 3; bases outside the gene matches: 4. The CDR3 extends over 16 amino acids. Germline V gives CDR1 LGHNA, CDR2 YNFKEQ. The CDR3 nucleotides are TGTGCCAGCAGCCAAGAGGCTGGACTAGCGACAGATACGCAGTATTTT. It is translated as CASSQEAGLATDTQYF.

The chain employs TRBV9 and TRBJ2-1; perhaps TRBD2 as D (7 bases). The V and J ends lost 0 bases and 7 bases respectively, with 11 bases between them. The CDR3 spans 14 residues. Germline-derived CDR1 and CDR2 are SGDLS and YYNGEE. The CDR3 loop is CASSVGGGRNEQFF. DNA for the CDR3: TGTGCCAGCAGCGTAGGGGGGGGGCGGAATGAGCAGTTCTTC.